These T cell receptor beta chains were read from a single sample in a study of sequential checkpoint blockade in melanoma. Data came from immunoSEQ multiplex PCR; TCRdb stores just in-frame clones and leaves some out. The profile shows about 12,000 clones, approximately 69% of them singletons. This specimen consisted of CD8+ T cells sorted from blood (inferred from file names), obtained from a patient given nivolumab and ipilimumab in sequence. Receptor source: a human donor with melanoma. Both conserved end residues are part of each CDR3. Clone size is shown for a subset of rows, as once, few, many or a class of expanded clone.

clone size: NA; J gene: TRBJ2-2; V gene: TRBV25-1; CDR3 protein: CASSGSGRESYTGELFF
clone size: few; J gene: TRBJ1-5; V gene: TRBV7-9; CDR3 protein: CASSLAPGQPQHF
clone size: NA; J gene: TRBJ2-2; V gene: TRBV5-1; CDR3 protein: CASSFDPRGPILNTGELFF
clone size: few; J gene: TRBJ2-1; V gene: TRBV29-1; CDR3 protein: CSVDSRDSSFRNEQFF
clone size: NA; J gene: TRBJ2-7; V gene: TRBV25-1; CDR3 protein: CASSLGETYEQYF
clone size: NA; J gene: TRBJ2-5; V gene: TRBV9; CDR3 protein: CASSVSGDPETQYF
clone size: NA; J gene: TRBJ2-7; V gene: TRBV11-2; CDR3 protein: CASSLGQGADEQYF
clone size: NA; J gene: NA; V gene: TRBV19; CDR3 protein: CASSPGLTYEQYF
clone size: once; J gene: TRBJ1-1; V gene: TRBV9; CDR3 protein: CASSVPRGNTEAFF
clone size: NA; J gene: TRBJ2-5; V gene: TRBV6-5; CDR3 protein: CASSPQRGEETQYF
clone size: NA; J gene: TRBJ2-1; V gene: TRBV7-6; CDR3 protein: CASTGLAGGPRGNEQFF
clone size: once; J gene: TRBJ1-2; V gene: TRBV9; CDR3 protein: CASSVGTGPPNGAYDGYTF
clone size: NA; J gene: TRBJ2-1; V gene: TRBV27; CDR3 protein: CASSLTSSGGAYNEQFF
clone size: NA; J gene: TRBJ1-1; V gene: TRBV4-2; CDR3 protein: CASSQVTGGIEAFF
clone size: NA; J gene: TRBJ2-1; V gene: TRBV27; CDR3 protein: CASSLSKNNEQFF
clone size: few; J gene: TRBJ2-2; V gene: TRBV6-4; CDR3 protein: CASSAGGLDGELFF
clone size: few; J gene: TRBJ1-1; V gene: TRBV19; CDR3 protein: CASRTGDTEAFF
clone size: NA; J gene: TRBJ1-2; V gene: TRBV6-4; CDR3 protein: CASSDQNPGGLNYGYTF
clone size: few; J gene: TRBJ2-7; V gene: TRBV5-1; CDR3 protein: CASSSGTSGWDGEQYF
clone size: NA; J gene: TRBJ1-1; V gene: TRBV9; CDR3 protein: CASSAGWATEAFF
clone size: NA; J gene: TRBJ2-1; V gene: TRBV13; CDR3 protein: CASSHRTASYNEQFF
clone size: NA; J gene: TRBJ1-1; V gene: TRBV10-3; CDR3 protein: CAISPHRVTDTEAFF
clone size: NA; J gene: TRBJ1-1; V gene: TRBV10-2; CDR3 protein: CASSGGEGAFF
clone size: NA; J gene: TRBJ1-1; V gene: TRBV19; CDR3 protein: CASSIPQGFGANTEAFF
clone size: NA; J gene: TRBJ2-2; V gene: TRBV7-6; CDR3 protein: CASSLVATGELFF
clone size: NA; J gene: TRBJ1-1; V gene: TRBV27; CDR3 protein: CASSSLLGQKALEAFF
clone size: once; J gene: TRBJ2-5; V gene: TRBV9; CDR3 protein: CASSNLQRGETQYF
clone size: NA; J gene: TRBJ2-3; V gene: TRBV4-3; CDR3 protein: CASSQGLGGSTDTQYF
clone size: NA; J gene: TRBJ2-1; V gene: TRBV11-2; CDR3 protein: CASSSFRDYNEQFF
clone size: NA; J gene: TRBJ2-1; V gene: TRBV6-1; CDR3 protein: CASTSGTGGYNEQFF
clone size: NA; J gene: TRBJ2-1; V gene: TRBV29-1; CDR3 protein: CRVTIASGDSSYNEQFF
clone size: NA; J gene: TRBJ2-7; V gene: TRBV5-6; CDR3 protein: CASSLIGAAYEQYF
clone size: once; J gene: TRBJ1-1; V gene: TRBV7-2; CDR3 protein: CASSLVITGGVDTEAFF
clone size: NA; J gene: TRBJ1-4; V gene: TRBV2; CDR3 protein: CASSPGHPNEKLFF
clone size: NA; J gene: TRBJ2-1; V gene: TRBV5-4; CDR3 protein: CASSWGHNNEQFF
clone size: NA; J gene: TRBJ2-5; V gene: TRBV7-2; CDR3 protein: CASSLFPLYQETQYF
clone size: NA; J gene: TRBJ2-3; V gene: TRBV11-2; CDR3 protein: CASSFGLGGLSTDTQYF
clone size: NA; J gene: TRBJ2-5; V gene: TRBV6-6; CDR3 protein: CASDEYPSQYF
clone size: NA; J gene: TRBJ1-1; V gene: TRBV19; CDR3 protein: CASSIQGTYLNTEAFF
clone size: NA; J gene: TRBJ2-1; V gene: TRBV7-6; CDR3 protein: CASSYGTGGFQDEQFF
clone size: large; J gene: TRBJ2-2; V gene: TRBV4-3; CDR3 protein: CASSPRQNTGELFF
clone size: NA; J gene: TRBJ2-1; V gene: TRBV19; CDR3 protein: CASSIRQGNEQFF